This entry features one T cell receptor (beta chain) sequence. The antigen is not known. The CDR3 loop spans 15 amino acids. The germline CDR1 and CDR2 sequences are ENHRY and SYGVKD. The V and J ends lost 3 bases and 4 bases, in that order; junction bases with no gene match: 6. These data are taken from a study of graft-versus-host responses after intestinal transplantation. Study details: Tacrolimus plus steroids were given to all recipients for approximately 3 years, preceded by anti-thymocyte globulin induction.

Overall study findings and caveats: Detected in recipient marrow were GvH clones, some of which were first observed in ileum or blood.

Using immunoSEQ multiplex PCR, the repertoire was profiled, and TCRdb retains in-frame clones only, with some absent. The sample yields about 120,000 clones, 90% seen once. The chain has TRBV10-3 and TRBJ2-3, with TRBD1 identical over 8 bases. Here the sequenced sample was unstimulated CD4+ T cells sorted from spleen or lymph node cells, taken before intestinal transplant. The sequence came from a human donor who received an intestinal transplant. DNA for the CDR3: TGTGCCATCAGTGAACCAGGGGGCGTCGCAGATACGCAGTATTTT. Its translation is CAISEPGGVADTQYF.